This T cell receptor beta chain was identified in a study of kidney transplant recipient with SARS-CoV-2 infection. TCRdb processed the reads anew with MiXCR; each CDR3 protein has one entry. In the table there are 250,000 or so distinct CDR3 sequences, around 28% of which are singletons. This clonotype was recorded many times. The V gene lost 0 bases and the J gene lost 6 bases, with 15 bases spanning the gap. This CDR3 region has 16 residues. Germline V gene data show CDR1 as LNHDA and CDR2 as SQIVND (reference sequence). Sequences were derived from a blood sample, sampled at baseline and between days 110 and 120 from a kidney transplant recipient. The gene calls are TRBV19 and TRBJ2-1, with D possibly being TRBD1 (6 bases). The TCR was taken from a male patient between 25 and 40 years old who had COVID-19 and was a kidney transplant recipient. Some of the T cells may derive from the graft donor. The CDR3 protein is CASSIDWAGDPNEQFF. In DNA form, the CDR3 reads TGTGCCAGTAGTATAGATTGGGCAGGGGACCCCAATGAGCAGTTCTTC.